Each of the 29 T cell receptor beta chains below was sequenced from the same sample in a study of early T cells in non-severe SARS-CoV-2 infection. TCRdb ran MiXCR on the 5' RACE reads and lists one entry per CDR3 protein. The table shows 100,000 to 120,000 distinct CDR3 sequences, with around an eighth occurring only once. The specimen comprised whole blood, sampled at baseline. The receptors stem from an adult who was a healthcare worker with PCR-confirmed SARS-CoV-2 infection or an uninfected control (not recorded which).

CDR3 region: CSASTTESYEQYF. The CDR3 region has the DNA TGCAGTGCAAGTACGACAGAGAGCTACGAGCAGTACTTC. The chain couples TRBV20-1 to TRBJ2-7, with D possibly matching TRBD1 (5 bases). In germline, CDR1 is DFQATT, CDR2 SNEGSKA (reference sequence). The CDR3 covers 13 residues. With 6 bases removed from V and 3 bases from J, the gap between germline ends came to 15 bases.

This clonotype occurred a few times. The chain recombines TRBV27 with TRBJ2-2; D is ambiguous. Germline CDR1 and CDR2: MNHEY and SMNVEV (reference sequence). V dropped 8 bases and J dropped 5 bases, with 9 bases sitting between them. The CDR3 runs 12 residues. CDR3 in DNA: TGTGCCAGCTCACACCAGACCGGGGAGCTGTTTTTT. It is translated as CASSHQTGELFF.

This clonotype was observed a handful of times. The J gene is TRBJ1-1, the V gene TRBV30; no firm D call. The length of the CDR3 is 11 residues. Germline V CDR1 and CDR2: GTSNPN, SVGIG (reference sequence). V lost 0 bases to trimming and J lost 8 bases, with 7 bases between them. The DNA of the CDR3 is TGTGCCTGGAGTGTCGGGCAGGAAGCTTTCTTT. Its protein is CAWSVGQEAFF.

The chain combines TRBV7-9 with TRBJ2-7; 9 bases are a match to TRBD1. The CDR3 totals 14 residues. V lost 10 bases and J lost 0; bases outside the gene matches: 7. Germline V lookup: CDR1 SEHNR, CDR2 FQNEAQ (reference sequence). The chain's CDR3 is CAIDGQGSSYEQYF. Written as DNA, the CDR3 is TGTGCCATTGATGGACAGGGGAGCTCCTACGAGCAGTACTTC.

This clonotype was counted a few times. This rearrangement joins TRBV20-1 to TRBJ2-3; tentatively, D is TRBD2 (6 bases). V was clipped by 1 base and J by 0 bases, with 8 bases between them. The CDR3 is 14 amino acids. From germline, CDR1 is DFQATT and CDR2 SNEGSKA (reference sequence). CDR3 in amino acids: CSARVGTSTDTQYF. The CDR3 coding sequence is TGCAGTGCTAGAGTCGGGACTAGCACAGATACGCAGTATTTT.

V and J are TRBV5-4 and TRBJ2-2; D is possibly TRBD1 (5 bases). V was shortened by 4 bases and J by 2 bases, with 15 bases between the two germline ends. There are 16 residues in the CDR3. The germline V gene encodes CDR1 SGHNT and CDR2 YYREEE (reference sequence). The CDR3 loop reads CASSLTGSRNTGELFF. Here the CDR3 DNA reads TGTGCCAGCAGCCTTACAGGTAGCCGAAACACCGGGGAGCTGTTTTTT.

This clonotype was observed many times. The chain couples TRBV28 to TRBJ1-2; the D is unclear. CDR3 length: 16 amino acids. The ends were cut back, 3 bases at V and 1 base at J, with 15 bases in the middle. In germline, CDR1 is MDHEN, CDR2 SYDVKM. The DNA of the CDR3 is TGTGCCAGCAGTTTCTCCGGACTGATCTTTAACTATGGCTACACCTTC. This codes for CASSFSGLIFNYGYTF.

This clonotype was found a few times. The J gene is TRBJ1-1, the V gene TRBV29-1; D is unresolved. This CDR3 region has 11 residues. The germline CDR1 and CDR2 sequences are SQVTM and ANQGSEA. V was trimmed by 7 bases and J by 9 bases, leaving 15 bases between them. This CDR3 is CSGKMTNKAFF. Written as DNA, the CDR3 is TGCAGCGGAAAAATGACAAATAAAGCTTTCTTT.

The chain links TRBV20-1 to TRBJ1-2, with D possibly matching TRBD1 (6 bases). The germline V gene encodes CDR1 DFQATT and CDR2 SNEGSKA (reference sequence). This CDR3 contains 14 residues. Trimming stripped 5 bases from V and 1 base from J, with 14 bases between. CDR3 bases: TGCAGTGCTCCGGACAGAAACCTTAACTATGGCTACACCTTC. Translating it yields CSAPDRNLNYGYTF.

The genes are TRBV7-2 and TRBJ2-5, with 8 positions matching TRBD1. J gave up 5 bases and V 5 bases, and 7 bases lay outside the gene matches. The CDR3 has 14 amino acids. The germline gives CDR1 SGHTA, CDR2 FQGNSA. CDR3 protein: CASSATGAGETQYF. The CDR3 region has the DNA TGTGCCAGCAGCGCGACAGGGGCTGGGGAGACCCAGTACTTC.

This clonotype has a handful of counts. This chain joins TRBV6-5 and TRBJ2-1, with D hard to call. The V gene lost 5 bases and the J gene lost 3 bases, with 11 bases spanning the gap. Looked up from germline, CDR1 is MNHEY and CDR2 is SVGAGI. The CDR3 runs to 14 residues. The CDR3 loop is CASSEAVLYNEQFF. CDR3 bases: TGTGCCAGCAGTGAGGCTGTCCTCTACAATGAGCAGTTCTTC.

J is TRBJ2-5 and V is TRBV12-3 or TRBV12-4; TRBD2 aligns across 9 bases. This CDR3 has 16 amino acids. Trimming at V came to 2 bases and at J to 2 bases, leaving 6 bases not matched to a gene. The CDR3 region has the DNA TGTGCCAGCAGTTTACGGGCTAGCGGGGTGCAAGAGACCCAGTACTTC. It specifies CASSLRASGVQETQYF.

This clonotype was picked up many times. This chain connects TRBV6-1 to TRBJ2-1; no firm D call. V was cut by 2 bases and J by 6 bases, with 14 bases left in between. The germline V gene has CDR1 MNHNS and CDR2 SASEGT. The CDR3 has 15 residues. The CDR3 region has the DNA TGTGCCAGCAGTGAAAAGAGGTTGAGAGGCAATGAGCAGTTCTTC. Protein: CASSEKRLRGNEQFF.

This clonotype has a count of ten or more. The V and J genes are TRBV20-1 and TRBJ2-1; 15 bases align to TRBD2. V lost 6 bases, J lost 14 bases, and 11 bases stayed unmatched. The CDR3 is 14 amino acids. The germline gives CDR1 DFQATT, CDR2 SNEGSKA (reference sequence). CDR3 loop: CSASPPGLAGGKFF. DNA of the CDR3: TGCAGTGCCAGTCCCCCGGGACTAGCGGGAGGAAAGTTCTTC.

J is TRBJ2-2 and V is TRBV9, with a weak D call TRBD1 (6 bases). The ends were cut back, 0 bases at V and 9 bases at J, with 15 bases in the middle. Germline lookup yields CDR1 SGDLS and CDR2 YYNGEE. CDR3 length equals 15 residues. The CDR3 sequence: CASSVGGTRTRELFF. DNA of the CDR3: TGTGCCAGCAGCGTAGGTGGGACACGCACTCGGGAGCTGTTTTTT.

This clonotype was recorded many times. The V gene is TRBV3-1, the J gene TRBJ1-1; D may be TRBD1 (5 bases). The germline V and J ends were trimmed by 4 bases and 5 bases, with 17 bases remaining between them. This CDR3 region has 15 residues. CDR1 and CDR2 from the germline V gene are LGHDT and YNNKEL (reference sequence). CDR3 region: CASSPPRGLWTEAFF. Written as DNA, the CDR3 is TGTGCCAGCAGCCCACCACGGGGGTTGTGGACTGAAGCTTTCTTT.

This clonotype was recorded a few times. The V gene is TRBV20-1, the J gene TRBJ1-1, with no clear D. V was cut by 6 bases and J by 1 base, with 9 bases left in between. Per germline, CDR1 DFQATT and CDR2 SNEGSKA (reference sequence). This CDR3 comprises 12 residues. CDR3 bases: TGCAGTGCAGGGAGGGCGAACACTGAAGCTTTCTTT. Translation gives CSAGRANTEAFF.

The chain is built from TRBV29-1 and TRBJ1-1, with TRBD1 matching over 7 bases. Germline CDR1 is SQVTM and CDR2 is ANQGSEA. Unmatched junction bases numbered 16, after V lost 4 bases and J lost 5 bases. CDR3 length: 16 residues. The CDR3 nucleotides read TGCAGCGTTGCGGATCCGGGACAGAGGGCGCGGACTGAAGCTTTCTTT. Translation: CSVADPGQRARTEAFF. Looking up the rest from reference TRBV29-1 and TRBJ1-1 gives the full variable domain: SAVISQKPSRDICQRGTSLTIQCQVDSQVTMMFWYRQQPGQSLTLIATANQGSEATYESGFVIDKFPISRPNLTFSTLTVSNMSPEDSSIYLCSVADPGQRARTEAFFGQGTRLTVV.

Here the CDR3 reads CASSVDPLNTEAFF. In DNA form, the CDR3 reads TGTGCCAGCAGCGTAGACCCCCTGAACACTGAAGCTTTCTTT. The chain couples TRBV9 to TRBJ1-1; D not certain. CDR3 length: 14 amino acids. Germline assignment: CDR1 SGDLS and CDR2 YYNGEE. V lost 0 bases to trimming and J lost 0 bases, with 6 bases between them.

This clonotype was counted a few times. V and J are TRBV7-6 and TRBJ1-6; perhaps TRBD1 as D (6 bases). Germline CDR1 and CDR2: SGHVS and FNYEAQ. V lost 5 bases, J lost 7 bases, and 21 bases lay in between. There are 17 residues in the CDR3. CDR3 residues: CASSPHSIAGQNSPLHF. The CDR3 region has the DNA TGTGCCAGCAGCCCCCACTCCATCGCAGGACAGAATTCACCCCTCCACTTT. The full variable domain, rest sourced from reference TRBV7-6 and TRBJ1-6, is GAGVSQSPRYKVTKRGQDVALRCDPISGHVSLYWYRQALGQGPEFLTYFNYEAQQDKSGLPNDRFSAERPEGSISTLTIQRTEQRDSAMYRCASSPHSIAGQNSPLHFGNGTRLTVT.

The chain uses TRBV28 and TRBJ2-7, with 8 nucleotides matching TRBD2. Germline lookup yields CDR1 MDHEN and CDR2 SYDVKM. After removal of 6 bases from V and 3 bases from J, the junction contained 1 base not matched to a gene. The CDR3 loop spans 12 amino acids. CDR3 region: CASSGGVYEQYF. CDR3 nucleotides: TGTGCCAGCAGCGGGGGGGTCTACGAGCAGTACTTC.

This clonotype showed up many times. The V call is TRBV4-1, the J call TRBJ1-2, with D possibly matching TRBD1 (6 bases). The CDR3 spans 13 residues. From germline, CDR1 is MGHRA and CDR2 YSYEKL. V was shortened by 2 bases and J by 3 bases, with 7 bases between the two germline ends. The CDR3 here is CASSQTGYYGYTF. CDR3 coding DNA: TGCGCCAGCAGCCAAACAGGGTACTATGGCTACACCTTC.

The rearrangement joins TRBV10-2 to TRBJ1-1; 8 bases align to TRBD1. Germline loops: CDR1 WSHSY, CDR2 SAAADI. J lost 1 base, V lost 3 bases, and 10 bases had no gene match. The CDR3 is 17 amino acids. CDR3 loop: CASSDWGQGAANTEAFF. DNA of the CDR3: TGCGCCAGCAGTGATTGGGGGCAGGGGGCAGCGAACACTGAAGCTTTCTTT.

The table lists this clonotype with a few counts. The V and J genes are TRBV24-1 and TRBJ2-5, with 7 nucleotides matching TRBD1. The V gene end was trimmed by 4 bases and the J gene end by 1 base; junction bases not matched to a gene: 8. The length of the CDR3 is 16 residues. Germline V lookup: CDR1 KGHDR, CDR2 SFDVKD. CDR3 loop: CATSDMDRTGQETQYF. The CDR3 DNA reads as TGTGCCACCAGTGACATGGACAGGACGGGCCAAGAGACCCAGTACTTC.

The sample holds a few counts of this clonotype. The CDR3 loop reads CASRDRANQPQHF. As DNA, the CDR3 is TGTGCCAGCAGGGACAGGGCGAATCAGCCCCAGCATTTT. V gene TRBV12-3 or TRBV12-4 combines with J gene TRBJ1-5; 8 bases fit TRBD1. The CDR3 runs to 13 residues. The trim removed 6 bases at V and 4 bases at J, leaving 2 bases unmatched.

This clonotype was detected a few times. CDR3 in amino acids: CSVEEGSTEAFF. The CDR3 nucleotides are TGCAGCGTTGAAGAGGGATCCACTGAAGCTTTCTTT. The rearrangement joins TRBV29-1 to TRBJ1-1; D unclear. Germline loops: CDR1 SQVTM, CDR2 ANQGSEA. Trimming removed 0 bases from V and 4 bases from J, with 6 bases in between. The CDR3 runs 12 residues.

This clonotype has a handful of counts. The chain couples TRBV6-5 to TRBJ1-6, with 8 bases that match TRBD1. J was trimmed by 9 bases and V by 6 bases; bases with no gene match: 7. The CDR3 totals 14 residues. Germline V gene lookup returns CDR1 MNHEY and CDR2 SVGAGI. The CDR3 sequence: CASRPDRGSSPLHF. The CDR3 bases are TGTGCCAGCAGACCCGACAGGGGTAGTTCACCCCTCCACTTT.

The chain carries TRBV5-1 and TRBJ2-7, with 8 positions matching TRBD2. The CDR3 loop spans 16 amino acids. From germline, CDR1 is SGHRS and CDR2 YFSETQ. V shed 1 base, J shed 4 bases, and the junction held 10 bases outside the gene matches. CDR3 amino acids: CASSLRSREDLYEQYF. Written as DNA, the CDR3 is TGCGCCAGCAGCTTGAGATCGCGGGAGGACCTATACGAGCAGTACTTC.

This sequence joins TRBV5-1 and TRBJ2-5; D is perhaps TRBD1 or TRBD2 (6 bases each). V was clipped by 0 bases and J by 0 bases, with 12 bases between them. Germline V gene data show CDR1 as SGHRS and CDR2 as YFSETQ. There are 16 residues in the CDR3. CDR3 bases: TGCGCCAGCAGCTTGGAGGGGGGAGTGTACCAAGAGACCCAGTACTTC. Its translation: CASSLEGGVYQETQYF.